This T cell receptor (beta chain) was recovered during a study of radiotherapy plus CTLA-4 blockade in lung cancer. At the level of the study: Disease control was present in more than 30% of patients, and objective responses in more than 15%.

Comment on this clone: The antigen is not known.

Repertoires were generated with immunoSEQ multiplex PCR, while TCRdb's copy carries only in-frame clones and drops some. The sample has tens of thousands of clones, approximately 79% seen once. This CDR3 is built from 16 residues. The V gene lost 1 base and the J gene lost 4 bases, with 14 bases spanning the gap. Germline CDR1 is LNHDA and CDR2 is SQIVND (reference sequence). Study-level findings and limits: The authors reported that early blood T cell clone dynamics, with interferon-beta, best predicted response.

V gene TRBV19 combines with J gene TRBJ2-1; the D call may be TRBD1 or TRBD2 (6 bases each). Sequencing used peripheral blood, obtained from a patient treated with radiotherapy plus ipilimumab. The sequence derives from a human donor with non-small cell lung cancer who had stable disease on radiotherapy plus ipilimumab. In DNA, the CDR3 is TGTGCCAGTAGTATAGGTGGGGGGCGCTGGTACAATGAGCAGTTCTTC. Translation: CASSIGGGRWYNEQFF. Combining the CDR3 with reference TRBV19 and TRBJ2-1 gives the whole variable domain DGGITQSPKYLFRKEGQNVTLSCEQNLNHDAMYWYRQDPGQGLRLIYYSQIVNDFQKGDIAEGYSVSREKKESFPLTVTSAQKNPTAFYLCASSIGGGRWYNEQFFGPGTRLTVL.